This TCR beta chain was sequenced during a study of chemoradiotherapy in HPV16-positive cancers. Study-level information: Functional T-cell assays on a couple of HPV16-positive patients' cells defined candidate HPV-specific clones and common TCR motifs.

The V gene's germline CDR1 is LNHDA and CDR2 SQIVND (reference sequence). The CDR3 extends over 16 amino acids. J gave up 0 bases and V 5 bases, and 9 bases lay outside the gene matches. Repertoires were sampled repeatedly during chemoradiotherapy. TCRdb's copy holds only in-frame clones and misses some; the assay was immunoSEQ multiplex PCR. This sample carries several thousand clones, over 55% of them seen once, and the ten largest clones take around 5.5%. This clonotype was obtained from a human donor with HPV-associated anogenital cancer. The chain joins TRBV19 to TRBJ1-1; 7 positions match TRBD1. The material was tumor tissue, obtained from a patient who underwent chemoradiotherapy. This CDR3 reads CASSSFRQGLNTEAFF. The CDR3 DNA is TGTGCCAGTAGTTCATTCCGACAGGGATTGAACACTGAAGCTTTCTTT.